These 22 T cell receptor beta chains were sequenced from one sample in a study of immune cell composition in non-small cell lung cancer. Produced via immunoSEQ multiplex PCR; TCRdb's table is partial and in-frame only. Of under 4,000 clones in the sample, about 83% were seen once. Material: lung tumor tissue. The source of these receptors is a human donor with non-small cell lung cancer.

CDR3 loop: CASSPSRQGALGYTF. CDR3 bases: TGTGCCAGCAGTCCCTCTCGACAGGGGGCTTTGGGCTACACCTTC. The J gene is TRBJ1-2, the V gene TRBV6-5; 10 nucleotides line up with TRBD1. CDR3 length: 15 amino acids. Losses at the gene ends were 5 bases for V and 8 bases for J; bases not matched to a gene: 11. Looked up from germline, CDR1 is MNHEY and CDR2 is SVGAGI.

The chain links TRBV15 to TRBJ2-7, with D perhaps matching TRBD1 (5 bases). CDR3 length: 14 amino acids. Germline CDR1 and CDR2: LNHNV and YYDKDF (reference sequence). The germline V and J ends were trimmed by 1 base and 3 bases, with 10 bases remaining between them. CDR3 DNA: TGTGCCACCAGCAGAGGGGGCTTGAACTACGAGCAGTACTTC. This encodes CATSRGGLNYEQYF.

The chain uses TRBV2 and TRBJ2-1; 11 positions agree with TRBD2. Germline values: CDR1 SNHLY, CDR2 FYNNEI. The J segment lost 4 bases and the V segment lost 7 bases, leaving 12 bases of the junction unmatched. The CDR3 spans 17 residues. The CDR3 region is CASTEGTSGSDYNEQFF. The CDR3 DNA sequence: TGTGCCAGCACCGAAGGCACTAGCGGGAGTGATTACAATGAGCAGTTCTTC.

The V gene is TRBV7-9, the J gene TRBJ2-5; 8 bases fit TRBD2. With V trimmed by 1 base and J by 4 bases, 8 bases remained unmatched. The germline CDR1 and CDR2 sequences are SEHNR and FQNEAQ (reference sequence). This CDR3 has 16 amino acids. The DNA for the CDR3 is TGTGCCAGCAGCTTAGAACGGGCGGGGGGACGAGAGACCCAGTACTTC. Translation: CASSLERAGGRETQYF. The full variable domain, with the rest looked up from reference TRBV7-9 and TRBJ2-5, is DTGVSQNPRHKITKRGQNVTFRCDPISEHNRLYWYRQTLGQGPEFLTYFQNEAQLEKSRLLSDRFSAERPKGSFSTLEIQRTEQGDSAMYLCASSLERAGGRETQYFGPGTRLLVL.

This chain's CDR3 is CASSLGGGSSYNEQFF. The CDR3 DNA follows: TGCGCCAGCAGCTTGGGTGGGGGGAGCTCCTACAATGAGCAGTTCTTC. The chain employs TRBV5-1 and TRBJ2-1, with D possibly TRBD2 on 6 matching bases. Germline loops: CDR1 SGHRS, CDR2 YFSETQ. CDR3 length equals 16 residues. The ends were cut back, 0 bases at V and 0 bases at J, with 10 bases in the middle.

This rearrangement joins TRBV27 to TRBJ2-7; D gene uncertain. This CDR3 has 11 residues. Trimming took off 6 bases at V and 4 bases at J, with 7 bases between the two ends. In germline, CDR1 is MNHEY, CDR2 SMNVEV (reference sequence). The CDR3 coding sequence is TGTGCCAGCAGCTCCTTGTACGAGCAGTACTTC. The encoded protein is CASSSLYEQYF.

This clone was detected once. The CDR3, as DNA: TGTGCCAGCAGCTTGTTTTTAGCGGGGGGCGGCGGGGAGCTGTTTTTT. Translated, it gives CASSLFLAGGGGELFF. The genes are TRBV5-4 and TRBJ2-2; 10 bases are shared with TRBD2. This CDR3 is built from 16 residues. Germline CDR1 SGHNT, CDR2 YYREEE (reference sequence). The ends lost 1 base at V and 7 bases at J; junction bases unmatched: 7.

The chain employs TRBV6-1 and TRBJ2-3, with 7 bases identical to TRBD2. Losses at the gene ends were 1 base for V and 1 base for J; bases not matched to a gene: 2. CDR1 is MNHNS, CDR2 SASEGT, per germline. This CDR3 is 15 amino acids long. As DNA, the CDR3 is TGTGCCAGCAGTGAAGTTGGGAGGGGCACAGATACGCAGTATTTT. It translates to CASSEVGRGTDTQYF.

In regard to this clone: Relative to the germline gene, one junction end is altered; a read error may explain this. The rearrangement joins TRBV4-1 to TRBJ2-1; unclear D gene. The germline V gene has CDR1 MGHRA and CDR2 YSYEKL. The CDR3 totals 12 residues. The CDR3: CASNQVNNEQFF. Written as DNA, the CDR3 is TGCGCCAGCAACCAAGTCAACAATGAGCAGTTCTTC.

This rearrangement joins TRBV27 to TRBJ1-1; D is perhaps TRBD1 (5 bases). CDR1 and CDR2 (germline): MNHEY, SMNVEV (reference sequence). The CDR3 is made up of 15 amino acids. V was clipped by 7 bases and J by 4 bases, with 19 bases between them. The CDR3 loop is CASNPVATGGTEAFF. The CDR3 DNA reads as TGTGCCAGCAATCCTGTAGCCACGGGGGGCACTGAAGCTTTCTTT.

This chain joins TRBV6-1 and TRBJ2-1; tentative D call: TRBD1 (5 bases). This CDR3 comprises 12 residues. Looked up from germline, CDR1 is MNHNS and CDR2 is SASEGT. Trimming cost V 4 bases and J 6 bases, with 7 bases left between them. The CDR3 region is CASSARVNEQFF. CDR3 bases: TGTGCCAGCAGTGCCAGGGTCAATGAGCAGTTCTTC.

The rearrangement links TRBV29-1 to TRBJ1-1, with D tentatively TRBD1 (6 bases). Germline CDR1 SQVTM, CDR2 ANQGSEA. V lost 3 bases and J 2 bases, leaving 10 bases between the germline ends. The CDR3 has 13 residues. This CDR3 reads CSVDGGPNTEAFF. In DNA, the CDR3 is TGCAGCGTTGATGGGGGCCCAAACACTGAAGCTTTCTTT.

The V and J genes are TRBV7-9 and TRBJ2-5; maybe TRBD2 (6 bases). The CDR3 spans 12 residues. Germline V lookup: CDR1 SEHNR, CDR2 FQNEAQ (reference sequence). Trimming removed 6 bases at V and 2 bases at J, with 7 bases between. The CDR3 protein is CASREGQETQYF. CDR3 bases: TGTGCCAGCAGGGAGGGGCAAGAGACCCAGTACTTC.

V and J are TRBV15 and TRBJ2-5; possible D gene TRBD1, 5 bases. Trimming took off 1 base at V and 4 bases at J, with 19 bases between the two ends. Looked up from germline, CDR1 is LNHNV and CDR2 is YYDKDF (reference sequence). CDR3 length equals 17 residues. For the CDR3, the DNA is TGTGCCACCAGCAGAGTTCTATTTCAGGGTGGTCGAGAGACCCAGTACTTC. Translating it yields CATSRVLFQGGRETQYF. Combining the CDR3 with reference TRBV15 and TRBJ2-5 gives the whole variable domain DAMVIQNPRYQVTQFGKPVTLSCSQTLNHNVMYWYQQKSSQAPKLLFHYYDKDFNNEADTPDNFQSRRPNTSFCFLDIRSPGLGDTAMYLCATSRVLFQGGRETQYFGPGTRLLVL.

The V call is TRBV19, the J call TRBJ1-2; the D is unclear. Trimming took 1 base from V and 5 from J, leaving 14 bases between them. The CDR3 covers 15 residues. Germline V gives CDR1 LNHDA, CDR2 SQIVND (reference sequence). The CDR3 here is CASSIASRSRYGYTF. In DNA form, the CDR3 reads TGTGCCAGTAGTATAGCTTCACGGTCGCGATATGGCTACACCTTC.

The rearrangement uses TRBV30 and TRBJ2-7; 13 nucleotides agree with TRBD2. Trimming took 2 bases from V and 7 from J; bases not matched to a gene: 2. CDR1 GTSNPN and CDR2 SVGIG come from the germline V gene (reference sequence). This CDR3 is built from 13 residues. The CDR3 DNA follows: TGTGCCTGGAGTAGGGGACTAGCGGGGGAGCAGTACTTC. This gives the protein CAWSRGLAGEQYF.

The V gene is TRBV7-9, the J gene TRBJ1-4; TRBD1 might be the D (6 bases). V was cut by 5 bases and J by 5 bases, with 15 bases left in between. The germline gives CDR1 SEHNR, CDR2 FQNEAQ (reference sequence). This CDR3 has 15 residues. CDR3 residues: CASSPQQGWNEKLFF. The CDR3 nucleotides are TGTGCCAGCAGCCCACAACAGGGTTGGAATGAAAAACTGTTTTTT.

The chain has TRBV19 and TRBJ1-6; the match to TRBD1 covers 7 bases. CDR3 length equals 17 residues. From germline, CDR1 is LNHDA and CDR2 SQIVND (reference sequence). The V segment lost 8 bases and the J segment 6 bases; nucleotides outside the gene matches: 16. This CDR3 reads CASASPPGQLINSPLHF. DNA of the CDR3: TGTGCCAGTGCCTCTCCCCCGGGACAGCTAATTAATTCACCCCTCCACTTT.

V gene TRBV11-2 combines with J gene TRBJ1-1; tentative D call: TRBD1 (5 bases). The germline V gene encodes CDR1 SGHAT and CDR2 FQNNGV. There are 13 residues in the CDR3. The ends were cut back, 4 bases at V and 5 bases at J, with 11 bases in the middle. In DNA, the CDR3 is TGTGCCAGCAGCTCTCAGGGTCTGACTGAAGCTTTCTTT. Encoded protein: CASSSQGLTEAFF.

This clone was counted a few times. The chain employs TRBV6-1 and TRBJ1-1, with no clear D. V lost 1 base, J lost 2 bases, and 8 bases lay in between. This CDR3 has 14 residues. CDR1 is MNHNS, CDR2 SASEGT, per germline. The CDR3 protein is CASSEGGVNTEAFF. CDR3 coding DNA: TGTGCCAGCAGTGAAGGCGGCGTAAACACTGAAGCTTTCTTT.

The gene calls are TRBV11-3 and TRBJ2-5; 9 bases line up with TRBD1. This CDR3 is 14 amino acids long. In germline, CDR1 is SGHNT, CDR2 YENEEA. V dropped 3 bases and J dropped 5; count of bases not matched to a gene: 4. CDR3 sequence reads: CASSFEGTGETQYF. The CDR3 DNA sequence: TGTGCCAGCAGCTTTGAGGGGACAGGGGAGACCCAGTACTTC. Variable domain in full (rest from reference TRBV11-3 and TRBJ2-5): EAGVVQSPRYKIIEKKQPVAFWCNPISGHNTLYWYLQNLGQGPELLIRYENEEAVDDSQLPKDRFSAERLKGVDSTLKIQPAELGDSAVYLCASSFEGTGETQYFGPGTRLLVL.

The chain carries TRBV11-2 and TRBJ2-7, with 9 bases identical to TRBD1. The junction had 4 bases not matched to a gene; V was cut back by 0 bases and J by 4 bases. There are 15 residues in the CDR3. Germline V gene data show CDR1 as SGHAT and CDR2 as FQNNGV. The CDR3 DNA reads TGTGCCAGCAGCTTAGAACAGGGGGCTACGTACGAGCAGTACGTC. It codes for CASSLEQGATYEQYV.